This T cell receptor beta chain stems from a study of response to subunit inactivated influenza vaccine listed by TCRdb under 2018. About the study as a whole: The study used deep quantitative T cell receptor repertoire profiling to track responses to a trivalent subunit inactivated influenza vaccine.

Concerning this clonotype: The antigen it recognizes is unknown. The input lacks base qualities; no much larger clone sits a single base away.

Library preparation employed RT-PCR. Sequenced on an Illumina HiSeq 2500. TCRdb reworked the public reads: Q25 trimming with fastp, MiXCR clone assembly, productive beta chains retained. Rows with one shared CDR3 protein collapse into an entry with the most common genes and DNA. In all, the sample holds roughly 700,000 distinct CDR3 sequences, and more than 15% of those were seen once. More than 9% of the sample is taken by the ten largest. Summary of the overall study and its limitations: The authors suggested that each seasonal influenza vaccination may recruit only a limited number of new T cells.

V is shortened by 6 bases, J by 6 bases, and the region joining them spans 24 bases. The cysteine opens and the phenylalanine closes a CDR3 of 17 amino acids. The DNA shown is the 51-base CDR3, in frame from base 1. CDR1 and CDR2 (ENHRY, SYGVKD) derive from the germline V gene. The sample consisted of PBMCs from blood, taken 11 to 12 days after vaccination. This sequence originates from a middle-aged man who received an inactivated influenza vaccine. Donor details come from another sample of the same person, matched by shared clones. This receptor chain uses TRBV10-3 and TRBJ2-1; too little of a D gene remains to name it. The CDR3 protein is CAIRDAVGPSSINEQFF. The DNA is TGTGCCATCAGGGACGCCGTCGGACCCTCTTCGATCAATGAGCAGTTCTTC.